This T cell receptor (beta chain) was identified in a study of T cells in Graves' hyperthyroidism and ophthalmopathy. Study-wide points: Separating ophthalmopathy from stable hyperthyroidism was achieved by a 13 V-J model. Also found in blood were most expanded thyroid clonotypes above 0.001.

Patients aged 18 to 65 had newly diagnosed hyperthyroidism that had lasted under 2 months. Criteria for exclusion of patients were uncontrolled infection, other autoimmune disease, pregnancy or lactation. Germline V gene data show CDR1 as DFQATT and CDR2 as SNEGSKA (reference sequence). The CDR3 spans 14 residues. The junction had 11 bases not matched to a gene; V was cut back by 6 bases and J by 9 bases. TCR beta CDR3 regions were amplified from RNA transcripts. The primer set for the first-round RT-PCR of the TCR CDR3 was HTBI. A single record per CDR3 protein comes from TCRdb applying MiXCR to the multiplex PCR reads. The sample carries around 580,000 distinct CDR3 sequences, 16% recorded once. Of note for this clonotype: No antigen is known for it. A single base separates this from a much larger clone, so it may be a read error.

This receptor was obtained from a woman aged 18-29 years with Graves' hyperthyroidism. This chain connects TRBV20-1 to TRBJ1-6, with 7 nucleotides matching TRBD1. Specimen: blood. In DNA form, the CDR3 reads TGCAGTGCAACCCCAGGGGGGGGCGTTTCACCCCTCCACTTT. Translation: CSATPGGGVSPLHF.